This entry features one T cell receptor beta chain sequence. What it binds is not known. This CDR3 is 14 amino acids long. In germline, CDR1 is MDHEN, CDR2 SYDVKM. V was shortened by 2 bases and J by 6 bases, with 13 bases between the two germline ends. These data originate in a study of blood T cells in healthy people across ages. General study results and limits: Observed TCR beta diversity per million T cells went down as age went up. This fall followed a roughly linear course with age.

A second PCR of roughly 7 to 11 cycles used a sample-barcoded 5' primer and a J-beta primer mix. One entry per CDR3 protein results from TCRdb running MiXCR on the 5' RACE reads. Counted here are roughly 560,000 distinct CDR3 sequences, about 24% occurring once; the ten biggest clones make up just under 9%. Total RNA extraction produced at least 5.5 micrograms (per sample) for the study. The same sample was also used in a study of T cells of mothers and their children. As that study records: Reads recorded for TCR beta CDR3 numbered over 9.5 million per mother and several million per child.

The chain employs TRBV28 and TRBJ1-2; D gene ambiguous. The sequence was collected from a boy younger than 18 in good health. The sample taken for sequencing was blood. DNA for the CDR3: TGTGCCAGCAGTTTAGTGGCCGGATGGGATGGCTACACCTTC. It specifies CASSLVAGWDGYTF.